The rows below give T cell receptor beta chains drawn from one sample of a study of cytomegalovirus exposure and HLA in healthy donors. The table came from immunoSEQ multiplex PCR; TCRdb's copy has only in-frame clones and leaves some out. This table holds about 160,000 clones, about 85% found once. Material: PBMCs. The source of these receptors is a human donor in good health. Both conserved end residues are part of each CDR3. Each record gives: J gene, V gene, D gene, CDR3 protein. D genes are given only for firm matches.

TRBJ1-2,TRBV19,TRBD1,CASTSHPGQGLYGYTF
TRBJ2-1,TRBV27,TRBD2,CASSLALAGGPGEQFF
TRBJ2-5,TRBV20-1,.,CSATPQETQYF
TRBJ2-1,TRBV6-1,TRBD2,CASTSTLAGVTEQFF
TRBJ1-1,TRBV2,TRBD1,CASSVGQLNTEAFF
TRBJ2-2,TRBV15,.,CATGGRELFF
TRBJ1-2,TRBV6-1,.,CASSEASSRVVYGYPF
TRBJ1-2,TRBV5-4,TRBD1,CASTGQSYGYTF
TRBJ2-1,TRBV6-5,.,CASSDLRSYNEQFF
TRBJ2-7,TRBV7-2,.,CASSSTGEQYF
TRBJ2-1,TRBV2,TRBD2,CASSVLGTRNEQFF
TRBJ1-5,TRBV7-2,TRBD1,CASSLRIDRAQPQHF
TRBJ1-4,TRBV5-1,TRBD1,CASSQGTGSGLVEKLFF
TRBJ1-1,TRBV4-2,.,CASSHERTEAFF
TRBJ1-5,TRBV18,.,CASSPSQVKVNQPQHF
TRBJ1-2,TRBV28,.,CASSEQAHYGYTF
TRBJ1-1,TRBV5-4,TRBD1,CASSFGTENTEAFF
TRBJ2-2,TRBV2,.,CASRKDWNTGELFF
TRBJ2-1,TRBV4-2,.,CASSQGGSMSSYNEQFF
TRBJ1-6,TRBV30,.,CAWNRARGYNSPLHF
TRBJ2-7,TRBV7-6,TRBD1,CASSPQTGHEQYF
TRBJ1-2,TRBV5-6,.,CASSVQGSRSDGYTF
TRBJ1-5,TRBV19,.,CASSPGTDLREPQHF
TRBJ2-7,TRBV9,.,CASSVVGQTNSEQYF
TRBJ2-1,TRBV5-1,TRBD2,CASSLVAGDNEQFF
TRBJ2-3,TRBV6-4,TRBD2,CASSLAGGRGDTQYF
TRBJ2-7,TRBV5-6,TRBD2,CASSRLAGERYEQYF
TRBJ1-5,TRBV27,.,CASGTRGNQPQHF
TRBJ2-2,TRBV19,TRBD1,CASSTGQSYTGELFF
TRBJ2-7,TRBV28,.,CASSLGPGIEQYF
TRBJ1-6,TRBV2,.,CASSKVDRTNSPLHF
TRBJ1-1,TRBV11-2,.,CASSLDGEAFF
TRBJ1-6,TRBV5-1,TRBD1,CASSLGGTENSPLHF
TRBJ2-3,TRBV7-9,.,CASSLEATQYF
TRBJ2-7,TRBV19,TRBD2,CASRYRIGGSYEQYF
TRBJ1-1,TRBV19,.,CASSKAGMDTEAFF
TRBJ2-3,TRBV5-1,TRBD2,CASSLSAGGAGDTQYF
TRBJ2-7,TRBV2,TRBD2,CAGHGLAVPYERYF
TRBJ2-5,TRBV6-5,TRBD1,CASSSRQGSQTQYF
TRBJ1-3,TRBV14,.,CASSQGLESGNTIYF
TRBJ2-1,TRBV5-1,TRBD1,CASSWRQGAYNEQFF
TRBJ2-1,TRBV10-3,.,CAISTTYNEQFF
TRBJ1-5,TRBV5-1,.,CASSLGTGPGGMGASQHF
TRBJ2-6,TRBV6-5,.,CASSYTFSGANVLTF
TRBJ2-7,TRBV2,TRBD2,CASRPLGGERSYEQYF
TRBJ2-7,TRBV7-2,TRBD1,CASSLASGTGYYEQYF
TRBJ2-7,TRBV6-1,TRBD2,CASGKHSGRADEQYF
TRBJ2-1,TRBV6-5,TRBD1,CASNPDRVSYNEQFF
TRBJ1-4,TRBV30,.,CAWSVRTDEKLFF
TRBJ2-7,TRBV4-1,TRBD2,CASSQVNSGSSYEQYF
TRBJ2-7,TRBV27,TRBD2,CASSSSGLAGDEQYF
TRBJ1-3,TRBV5-1,.,CASSLAQGFGGNTIYF
TRBJ1-2,TRBV6-5,.,CASRPPGDSGYGYPF
TRBJ2-2,TRBV27,.,CASSFVASSAGELFF
TRBJ2-1,TRBV7-9,TRBD2,CSSSLEARRLAGYNEQFF